The entry below describes one T cell receptor beta chain. Its target is not known. These data are taken from a study of T cell repertoires in cytomegalovirus infection. Study context: CMV epitopes used comprised recently identified HLA-C-restricted ones and well-studied HLA-B-restricted ones. Public TCR beta signature analysis indicated the presence of both CMV infection and matching HLA type.

General observations from the study: The ex vivo response was dominated by HLA-C-restricted CMV-specific TCR beta clonotypes.

CDR1 SGHRS and CDR2 YFSETQ come from the germline V gene. J lost 1 base, V lost 4 bases, and 16 bases had no gene match. The CDR3 loop spans 18 amino acids. A single record per CDR3 protein comes from TCRdb applying MiXCR to the reads. The sample has a few hundred thousand distinct CDR3 sequences; 25% to 35% are singletons. The V call is TRBV5-1, the J call TRBJ2-5, with 7 bases lining up with TRBD2. This clonotype originated in a human donor in good health (CMV status not recorded). Some clones in this sample may be carry-over from other donors' samples. Sequenced material: cultured PBMCs, taken from culture after CMV antigen stimulation. The CDR3 DNA reads as TGCGCCAGCAGCGGTCTCCCGGGAGGACCGAGCCTCCAAGAGACCCAGTACTTC. Translating it yields CASSGLPGGPSLQETQYF.